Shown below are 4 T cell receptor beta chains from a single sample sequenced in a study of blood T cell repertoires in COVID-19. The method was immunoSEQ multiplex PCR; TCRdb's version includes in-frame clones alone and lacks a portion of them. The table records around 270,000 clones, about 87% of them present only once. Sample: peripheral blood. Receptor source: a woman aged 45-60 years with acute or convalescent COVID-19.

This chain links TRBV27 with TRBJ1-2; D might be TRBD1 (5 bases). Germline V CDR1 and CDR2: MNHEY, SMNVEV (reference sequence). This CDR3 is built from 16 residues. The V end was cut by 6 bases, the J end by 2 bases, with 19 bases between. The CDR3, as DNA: TGTGCCAGCAGCTATTGGAGCGGGGGGATCAACTATGGCTACACCTTC. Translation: CASSYWSGGINYGYTF.

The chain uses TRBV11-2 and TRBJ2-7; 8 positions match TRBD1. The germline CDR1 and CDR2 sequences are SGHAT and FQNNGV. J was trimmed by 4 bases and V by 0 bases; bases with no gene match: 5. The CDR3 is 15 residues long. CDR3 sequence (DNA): TGTGCCAGCAGCTTAGAGGGGACAGGATTTTACGAGCAGTACTTC. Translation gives CASSLEGTGFYEQYF.

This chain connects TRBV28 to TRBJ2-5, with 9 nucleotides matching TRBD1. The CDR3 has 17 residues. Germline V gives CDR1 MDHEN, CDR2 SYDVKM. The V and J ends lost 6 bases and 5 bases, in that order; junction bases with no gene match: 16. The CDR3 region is CASSPGTGRGSSETQYF. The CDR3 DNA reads TGTGCCAGCAGCCCGGGGACAGGGCGGGGGTCATCGGAGACCCAGTACTTC.

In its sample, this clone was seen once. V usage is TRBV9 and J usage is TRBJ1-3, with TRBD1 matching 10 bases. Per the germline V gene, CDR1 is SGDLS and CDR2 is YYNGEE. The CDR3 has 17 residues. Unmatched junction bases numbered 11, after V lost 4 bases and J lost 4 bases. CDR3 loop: CASSSQPGQGSGNTIYF. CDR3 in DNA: TGTGCCAGCAGCTCCCAACCGGGACAGGGGTCCGGAAACACCATATATTTT.